The text below deals with one T cell receptor (beta chain). V was pared by 7 bases and J by 6 bases, with 12 bases between. The CDR3 runs to 13 residues. The germline CDR1 and CDR2 sequences are KGHDR and SFDVKD. The data were taken from a study of blood T cell repertoires in COVID-19. Study-level background: The United States, Italy and Spain supplied acute and convalescent COVID-19 samples. T cells, B-cell-depleted T cells, or PBMCs provided the cDNA or gDNA that served as material.

Authors' processing steps: Estimation of nucleated cell counts relied on the amplification of reference gene primers. Method: immunoSEQ multiplex PCR; TCRdb's copy keeps in-frame clones and lacks some. That table gives V, J and clone size, and the DNA gave D and trimming. The sample holds 200,000 to 250,000 clones, about nine tenths seen once. Specimen: peripheral blood. This TCR was recovered from a woman aged 55-69 years with acute or convalescent COVID-19. The chain uses TRBV24-1 and TRBJ2-1; D might be TRBD2 (6 bases). The CDR3, as DNA: TGTGCCACCAGGGGGGGTTCAGGCAATGAGCAGTTCTTC. The encoded protein is CATRGGSGNEQFF.